The present T cell receptor beta chain was sequenced within a study of vaccination and CD4 T cells after COVID-19. In the study overall: Four females and six males made up the convalescents, two of whom were Hispanic. For each participant, vaccination comprised two doses of either the BNT162b2 or the mRNA-1273 vaccine.

In the case of this clonotype: Its antigen is unidentified.

Sequence data for DNA of cultured CD4+ T cells were generated by the Oncomine TCR Beta short-read assay. TCRdb re-called the PCR reads through MiXCR, storing one row per CDR3 protein. The data show about 20,000 distinct CDR3 sequences, 78% seen once. Noted treatment: approximately nine-day PBMC culture with coronavirus spike peptide pools or control peptides (ViraFEST assay). Expansion of antigen-specific T cells with peptide pools by ViraFEST preceded sequencing of TCRs. V lost 0 bases and J lost 10, with 19 bases in between. The germline gives CDR1 DFQATT, CDR2 SNEGSKA (reference sequence). The CDR3 runs to 16 residues.

The chain links TRBV20-1 to TRBJ1-6; possibly TRBD1 for D (5 bases). The receptor was derived from a human donor who received a COVID-19 vaccine. Sequenced here: CD4+ T cells from blood, cultured in vitro, sampled after SARS-CoV-2 vaccination. CDR3 DNA sequence: TGCAGTGCTAGAGATATAGGTCAGGGCGGGGGATCACCCCTCCACTTT. Protein sequence: CSARDIGQGGGSPLHF.